The source of this T cell receptor (beta chain) is a study of control samples from healthy donors and cancer patients. TCRdb's table, derived via immunoSEQ multiplex PCR, lists solely in-frame clones and lacks some. The sample lists roughly 120,000 clones, about 92% occurring once. Trimming removed 2 bases at V and 1 base at J, with 11 bases between. The CDR3 is 15 amino acids. Per germline, CDR1 SGHAT and CDR2 FQNNGV. What was sequenced was PBMCs. The TCR was taken from a man aged 50-59 years with head and neck cancer. This chain joins TRBV11-2 and TRBJ2-5; D unresolved. The CDR3 bases are TGTGCCAGCAGCTTATCTTTCGGTCTCCAAGAGACCCAGTACTTC. Encoded protein: CASSLSFGLQETQYF.